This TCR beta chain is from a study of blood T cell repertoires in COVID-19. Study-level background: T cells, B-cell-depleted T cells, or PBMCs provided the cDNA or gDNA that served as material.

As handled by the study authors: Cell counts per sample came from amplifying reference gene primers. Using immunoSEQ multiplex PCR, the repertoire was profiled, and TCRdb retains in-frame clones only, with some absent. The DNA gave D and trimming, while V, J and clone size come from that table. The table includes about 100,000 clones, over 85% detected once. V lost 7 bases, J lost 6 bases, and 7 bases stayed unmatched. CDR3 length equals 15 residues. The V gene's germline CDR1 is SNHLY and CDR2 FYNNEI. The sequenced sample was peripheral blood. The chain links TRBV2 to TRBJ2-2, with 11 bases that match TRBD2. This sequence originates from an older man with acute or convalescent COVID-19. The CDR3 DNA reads TGTGCCAGCACTCTACTAGCGGGAGTTGCCGGGGAGCTGTTTTTT. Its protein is CASTLLAGVAGELFF.